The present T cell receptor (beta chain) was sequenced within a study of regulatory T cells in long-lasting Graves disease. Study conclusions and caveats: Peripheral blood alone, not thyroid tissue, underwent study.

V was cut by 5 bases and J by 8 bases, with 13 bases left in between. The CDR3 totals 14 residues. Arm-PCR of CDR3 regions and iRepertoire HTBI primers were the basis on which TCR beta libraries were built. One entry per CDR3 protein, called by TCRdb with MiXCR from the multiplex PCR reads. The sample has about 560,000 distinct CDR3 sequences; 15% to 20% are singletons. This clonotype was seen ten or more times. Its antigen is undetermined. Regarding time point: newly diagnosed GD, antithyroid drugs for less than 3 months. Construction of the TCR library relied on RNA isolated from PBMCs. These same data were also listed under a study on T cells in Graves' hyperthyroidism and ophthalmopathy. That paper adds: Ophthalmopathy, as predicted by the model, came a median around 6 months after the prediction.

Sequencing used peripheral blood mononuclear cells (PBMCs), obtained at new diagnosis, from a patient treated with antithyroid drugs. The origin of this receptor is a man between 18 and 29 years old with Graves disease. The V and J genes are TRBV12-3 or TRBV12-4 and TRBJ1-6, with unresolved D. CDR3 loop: CASSPAGPYSPLHF. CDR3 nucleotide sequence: TGTGCCAGCAGTCCAGCCGGGCCCTATTCACCCCTCCACTTT.